A selection of T cell receptor beta chains follows, all from one sample in a study of cytomegalovirus exposure and HLA in healthy donors. Assay used: immunoSEQ multiplex PCR; TCRdb lists only in-frame clones, some missing. The sample has some 180,000 clones; approximately 9.5% are singletons. Sequencing used PBMCs. Receptor source: a woman aged 25 to 39 in good health and CMV-seropositive. Both conserved end residues are part of each CDR3. Fields, in order: V gene, CDR3 protein.

>TRBV5-6
CASSLVRGRAQYF
>TRBV7-2
CASSLAAGAGYTF
>TRBV19
CASSPGTGFSYEQYF
>TRBV6-1
CASSPRQGGSYEQYF
>TRBV4-2
CASSQVSPELYNEQFF
>TRBV5-1
CASSLTGTRGDEQYF
>TRBV7-8
CASSLLAGQETQYF
>TRBV18
CASSPMDRNQPQHF
>TRBV5-1
CASSLTGTSGSYEQYF
>TRBV6-5
CASKGAGGSGELFF
>TRBV14
CASSLVPGQGRYF